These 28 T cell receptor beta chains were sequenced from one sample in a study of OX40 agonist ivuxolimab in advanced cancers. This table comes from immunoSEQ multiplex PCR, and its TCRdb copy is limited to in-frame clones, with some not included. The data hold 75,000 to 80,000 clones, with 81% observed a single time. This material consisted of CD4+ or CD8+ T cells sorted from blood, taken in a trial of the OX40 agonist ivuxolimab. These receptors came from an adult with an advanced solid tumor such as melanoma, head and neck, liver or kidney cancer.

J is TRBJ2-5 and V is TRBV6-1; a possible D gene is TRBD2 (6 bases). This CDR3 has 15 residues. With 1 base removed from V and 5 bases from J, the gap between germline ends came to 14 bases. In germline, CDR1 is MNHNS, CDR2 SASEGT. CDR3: CASSEGVAGWETQYF. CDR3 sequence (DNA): TGTGCCAGCAGTGAAGGGGTGGCGGGGTGGGAGACCCAGTACTTC.

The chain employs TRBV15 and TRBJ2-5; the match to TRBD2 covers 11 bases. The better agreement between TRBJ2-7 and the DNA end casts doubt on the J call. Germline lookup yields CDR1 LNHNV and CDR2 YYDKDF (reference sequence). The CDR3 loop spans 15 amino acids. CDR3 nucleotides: TGTGCCACCAGCAGAGAGGGACTAGCGGACTACGAGCAGTACTTC. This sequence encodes CATSREGLADYEQYF.

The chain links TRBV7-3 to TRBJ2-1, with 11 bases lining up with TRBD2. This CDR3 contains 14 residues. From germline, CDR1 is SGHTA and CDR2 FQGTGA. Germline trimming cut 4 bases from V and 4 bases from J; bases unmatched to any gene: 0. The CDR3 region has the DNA TGTGCCAGCAGCTCTAGCGGGAGGTACAATGAGCAGTTCTTC. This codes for CASSSSGRYNEQFF.

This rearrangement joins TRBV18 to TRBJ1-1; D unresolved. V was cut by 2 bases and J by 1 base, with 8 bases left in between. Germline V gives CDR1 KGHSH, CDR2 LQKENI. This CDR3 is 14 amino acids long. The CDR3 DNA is TGTGCCAGCTCACCAAGTGTGCAGAACACTGAAGCTTTCTTT. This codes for CASSPSVQNTEAFF.

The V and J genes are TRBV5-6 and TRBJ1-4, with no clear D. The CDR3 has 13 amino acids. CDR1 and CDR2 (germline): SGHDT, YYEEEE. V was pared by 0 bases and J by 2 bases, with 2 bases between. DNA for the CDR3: TGTGCCAGCAGCTTGGGGACTAATGAAAAACTGTTTTTT. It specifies CASSLGTNEKLFF.

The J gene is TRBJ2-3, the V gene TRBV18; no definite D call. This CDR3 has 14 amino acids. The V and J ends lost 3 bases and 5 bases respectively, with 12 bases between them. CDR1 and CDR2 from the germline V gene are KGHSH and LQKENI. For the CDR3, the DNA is TGTGCCAGCTCACCGAGCGACAATGAAGATACGCAGTATTTT. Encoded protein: CASSPSDNEDTQYF.

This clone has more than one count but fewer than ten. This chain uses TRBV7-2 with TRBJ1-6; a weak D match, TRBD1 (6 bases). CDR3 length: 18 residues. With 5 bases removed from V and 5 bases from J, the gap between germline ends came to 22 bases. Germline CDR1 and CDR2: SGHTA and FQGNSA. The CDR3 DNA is TGTGCCAGCAGCCCCAGAGGACCAGGGGCTGGGGATAATTCACCCCTCCACTTT. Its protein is CASSPRGPGAGDNSPLHF.

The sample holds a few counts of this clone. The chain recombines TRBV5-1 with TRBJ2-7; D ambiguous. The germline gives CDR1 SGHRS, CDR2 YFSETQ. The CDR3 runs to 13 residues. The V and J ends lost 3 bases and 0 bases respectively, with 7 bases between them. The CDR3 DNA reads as TGCGCCAGCAGCTCTCTGAGCTCCTACGAGCAGTACTTC. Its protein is CASSSLSSYEQYF.

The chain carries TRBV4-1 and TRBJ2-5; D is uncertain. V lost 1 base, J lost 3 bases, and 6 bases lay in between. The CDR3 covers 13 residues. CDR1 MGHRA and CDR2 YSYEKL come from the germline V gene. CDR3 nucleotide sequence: TGCGCCAGCAGCCAAGTTTGGGAAGAGACCCAGTACTTC. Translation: CASSQVWEETQYF.

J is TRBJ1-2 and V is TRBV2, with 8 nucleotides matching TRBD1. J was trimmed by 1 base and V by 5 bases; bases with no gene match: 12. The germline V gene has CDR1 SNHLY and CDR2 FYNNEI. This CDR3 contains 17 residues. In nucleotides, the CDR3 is TGTGCCAGCAGTCCCGGGACAGGAGTAAACCTTAACTATGGCTACACCTTC. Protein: CASSPGTGVNLNYGYTF.

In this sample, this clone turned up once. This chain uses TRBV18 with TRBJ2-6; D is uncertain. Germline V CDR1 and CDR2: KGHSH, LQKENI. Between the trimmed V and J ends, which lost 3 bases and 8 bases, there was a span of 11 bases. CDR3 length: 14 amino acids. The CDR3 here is CASSPPLGPNVLTF. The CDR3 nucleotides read TGTGCCAGCTCACCCCCTTTGGGTCCCAACGTCCTGACTTTC.

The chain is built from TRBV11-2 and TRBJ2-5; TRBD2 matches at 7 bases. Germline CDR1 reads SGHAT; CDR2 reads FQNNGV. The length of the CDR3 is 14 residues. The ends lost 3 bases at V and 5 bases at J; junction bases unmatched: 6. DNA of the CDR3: TGTGCCAGCAGCTTGTCGGGAGGATGGGAGACCCAGTACTTC. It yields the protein CASSLSGGWETQYF.

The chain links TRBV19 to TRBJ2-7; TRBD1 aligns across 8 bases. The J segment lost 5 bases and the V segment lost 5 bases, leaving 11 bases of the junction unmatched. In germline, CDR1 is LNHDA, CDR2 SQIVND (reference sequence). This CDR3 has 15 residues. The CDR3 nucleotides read TGTGCCAGTAGTCCCCCAGGACAGGGATACAACGAGCAGTACTTC. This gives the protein CASSPPGQGYNEQYF.

DNA of the CDR3: TGTGCCAGCAGTCGGGACACTGAAGCTTTCTTT. Encoded protein: CASSRDTEAFF. The chain uses TRBV6-7 and TRBJ1-1, with D unresolved. TRBV6-7 is classed as an ORF, of uncertain function. CDR3 length: 11 residues. The V end lost 5 bases, the J end lost 3 bases, and 4 bases lay between the germline ends.

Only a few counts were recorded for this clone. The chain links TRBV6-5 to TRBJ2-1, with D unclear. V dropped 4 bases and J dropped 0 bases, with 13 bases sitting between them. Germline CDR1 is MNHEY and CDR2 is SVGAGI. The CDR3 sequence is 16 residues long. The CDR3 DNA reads TGTGCCAGCAGTTCTCTATCCGGTGGCTCCTACAATGAGCAGTTCTTC. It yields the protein CASSSLSGGSYNEQFF.

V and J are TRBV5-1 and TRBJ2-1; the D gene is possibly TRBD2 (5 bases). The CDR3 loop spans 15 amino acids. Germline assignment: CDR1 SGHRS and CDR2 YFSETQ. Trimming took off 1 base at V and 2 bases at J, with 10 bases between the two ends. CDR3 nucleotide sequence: TGCGCCAGCAGCTTGTCGGGATATACCTACAATGAGCAGTTCTTC. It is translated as CASSLSGYTYNEQFF.

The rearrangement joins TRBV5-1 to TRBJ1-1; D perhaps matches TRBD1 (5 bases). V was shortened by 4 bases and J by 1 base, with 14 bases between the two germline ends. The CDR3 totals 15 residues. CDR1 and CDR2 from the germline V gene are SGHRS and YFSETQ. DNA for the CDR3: TGCGCCAGCAGCCCCCGGGAGGGGCAGAACACTGAAGCTTTCTTT. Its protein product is CASSPREGQNTEAFF.

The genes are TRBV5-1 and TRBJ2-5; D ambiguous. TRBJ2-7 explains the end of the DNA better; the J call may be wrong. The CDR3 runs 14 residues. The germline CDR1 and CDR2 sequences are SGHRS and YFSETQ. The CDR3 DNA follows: TGCGCCAGCAGCTCCTCCGGGCGGCCCTACGAGCAGTACTTC. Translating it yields CASSSSGRPYEQYF.

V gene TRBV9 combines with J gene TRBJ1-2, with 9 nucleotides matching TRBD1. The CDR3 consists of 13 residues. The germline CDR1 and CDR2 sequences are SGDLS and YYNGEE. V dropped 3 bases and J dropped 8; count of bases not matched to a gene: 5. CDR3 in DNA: TGTGCCAGCAGCGCTGGGACAGGGAGAGGCTACACCTTC. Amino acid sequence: CASSAGTGRGYTF.

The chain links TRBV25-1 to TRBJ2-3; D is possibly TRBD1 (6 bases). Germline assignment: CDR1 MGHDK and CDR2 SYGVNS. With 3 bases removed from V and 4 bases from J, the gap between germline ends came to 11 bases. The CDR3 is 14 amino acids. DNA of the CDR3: TGTGCCAGCAGTGATCGGCCAGGGGCAGATACGCAGTATTTT. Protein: CASSDRPGADTQYF.

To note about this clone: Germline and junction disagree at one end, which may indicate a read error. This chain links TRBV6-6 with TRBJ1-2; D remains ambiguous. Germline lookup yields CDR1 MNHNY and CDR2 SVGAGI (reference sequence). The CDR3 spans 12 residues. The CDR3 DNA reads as TGTGCCATCAGTGAGTCGAAGAATGGCTACACCTTC. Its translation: CAISESKNGYTF.

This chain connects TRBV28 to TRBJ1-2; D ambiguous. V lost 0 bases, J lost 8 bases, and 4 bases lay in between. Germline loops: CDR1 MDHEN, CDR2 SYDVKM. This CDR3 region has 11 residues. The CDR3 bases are TGTGCCAGCAGTTTATGGGGGGGCTACACCTTC. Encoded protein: CASSLWGGYTF.

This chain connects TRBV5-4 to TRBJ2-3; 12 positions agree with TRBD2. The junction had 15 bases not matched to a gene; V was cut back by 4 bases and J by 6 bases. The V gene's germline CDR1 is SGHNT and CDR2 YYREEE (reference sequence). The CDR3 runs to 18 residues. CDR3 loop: CASSHPGLAGRGADTQYF. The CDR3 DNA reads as TGTGCCAGCAGCCACCCCGGACTAGCGGGGAGGGGGGCGGATACGCAGTATTTT.

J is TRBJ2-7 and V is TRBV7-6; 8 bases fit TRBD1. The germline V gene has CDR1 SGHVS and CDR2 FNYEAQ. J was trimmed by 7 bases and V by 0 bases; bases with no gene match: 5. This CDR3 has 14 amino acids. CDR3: CASSLAQGAREQYF. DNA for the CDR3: TGTGCCAGCAGCTTAGCGCAGGGGGCGCGAGAGCAGTACTTC.

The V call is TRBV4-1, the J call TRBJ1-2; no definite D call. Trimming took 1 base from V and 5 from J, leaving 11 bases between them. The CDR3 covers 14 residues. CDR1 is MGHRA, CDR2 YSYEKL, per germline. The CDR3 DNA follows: TGCGCCAGCAGCCAAGGTTCGAGTAGGTATGGCTACACCTTC. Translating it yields CASSQGSSRYGYTF.

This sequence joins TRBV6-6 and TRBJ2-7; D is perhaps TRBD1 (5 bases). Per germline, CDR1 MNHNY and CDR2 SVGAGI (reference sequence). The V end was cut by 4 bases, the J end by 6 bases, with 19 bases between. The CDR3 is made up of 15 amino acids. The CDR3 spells CASSWTTRQPGEQYF. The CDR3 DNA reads TGTGCCAGCAGTTGGACCACCCGACAGCCCGGCGAGCAGTACTTC.

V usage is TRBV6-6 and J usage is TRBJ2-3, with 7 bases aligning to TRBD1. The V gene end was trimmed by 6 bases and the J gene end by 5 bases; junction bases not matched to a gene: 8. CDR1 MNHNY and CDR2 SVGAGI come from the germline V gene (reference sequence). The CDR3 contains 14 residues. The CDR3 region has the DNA TGTGCCAGCAGCCGCCAGGGGGATATAGATACGCAGTATTTT. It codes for CASSRQGDIDTQYF.

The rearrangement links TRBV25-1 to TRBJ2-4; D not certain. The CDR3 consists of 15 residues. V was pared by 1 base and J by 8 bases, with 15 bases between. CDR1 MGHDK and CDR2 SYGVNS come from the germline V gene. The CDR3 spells CASSEFTGPRDIQYF. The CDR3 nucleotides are TGTGCCAGCAGTGAATTCACCGGCCCTCGGGACATTCAGTACTTC.